This record looks at one T cell receptor (beta chain) sequence and its context. The antigen is unknown. Germline V CDR1 and CDR2: LNHDA, SQIVND (reference sequence). CDR3 length: 12 amino acids. V lost 5 bases, J lost 14 bases, and 9 bases stayed unmatched. The data were taken from a study of TIL therapy for anti-PD-1-resistant metastatic lung cancer. General study points: Patients were highly selected, enriched for treatment-naive, never-smoker and oncogene-addicted cases. Many TIL product clones were absent from baseline tumor, suggesting clonal contraction. TIL cultures after expansion showed higher clonality and lower diversity than baseline tumor (median about 6% vs 30%).

The libraries were made with immunoSEQ v3. TCRdb's copy holds only in-frame clones and misses some; the assay was immunoSEQ multiplex PCR. The data show some 90,000 clones, with around 71% seen just once and approximately 11% held by the top ten. Time point meaning: pre-treatment sample, taken before nivolumab and TIL therapy. The tumor samples were excised metastases, mostly pleural nodules or supraclavicular lymph nodes. Source: tumor tissue, taken at baseline. The chain uses TRBV19 and TRBJ1-2; TRBD1 agrees at 9 bases. The clonotype originates from a person between 30 and 80 years old with non-small cell lung cancer. The CDR3 DNA reads as TGTGCCAGTAGTTCCCACCGACAGGGGGAAACCTTC. Its protein is CASSSHRQGETF.